This T cell receptor (beta chain) originates from a study of a mutant IDH1 vaccine in newly diagnosed glioma. Note on this clone: Its specificity is unknown. The same CDR3 arises from other DNA sequences in this sample as well.

Using immunoSEQ multiplex PCR, the repertoire was profiled, and TCRdb retains in-frame clones only, with some absent. This table holds tens of thousands of clones, roughly 77% found once. Study-level results: Seemingly, top peripheral T cell clonotype changes bore no relation to pseudoprogression.

Time point here: week 23, last vaccination. In every dose of vaccine, 300 ug of mutant IDH1 20-mer peptide was given alongside topical imiquimod. Source: PBMCs, taken from a glioma patient whose treatment included an IDH1 peptide vaccine. This clonotype was sampled from a woman aged 40 to 50 with glioma. Some clones in this sample may be carry-over from other donors' samples.

CDR3 in amino acids: CASSEYGDTQYF. The CDR3 DNA is TGTGCCAGCAGTGAATACGGCGATACGCAGTATTTT. The V and J genes are TRBV2 and TRBJ2-3, with unresolved D. The CDR3 contains 12 residues. The germline CDR1 and CDR2 sequences are SNHLY and FYNNEI. Trimming stripped 2 bases from V and 6 bases from J, with 6 bases between.